Included here is one T cell receptor beta chain sequence, with context. There is no known antigen for this receptor. Qualities for individual bases were not recorded, and no much larger clone is one base off. Library preparation was by the immunoSEQ multiplex PCR assay. RNA was extracted from all samples and reverse transcribed into cDNA, which served as template for TCR sequencing. First-strand cDNA was synthesized using SuperScript III with a 2:1 mix of oligo-dT and random hexamers. A synthetic immune receptor repertoire was used to gauge amplification bias, and whatever bias remained was removed computationally. Per the source publication's procedure: Raw reads were preprocessed for error removal, and CDR3 was defined according to IMGT conventions as running from the conserved cysteine to phenylalanine. Clonality was computed as 1 minus the Shannon entropy, with the entropy normalized by log2 of the number of productive unique TCRs. CD4 or CD8 identity of scalp clones was inferred by cross-referencing scalp TCRbeta sequences with sorted blood CD4 and CD8 repertoires. This is the immuneACCESS table as TCRdb keeps it, with only in-frame sequences that have V and J called. A part of the clones is gone; compared with another copy, unresolved V genes explain less than half, and the rest is unexplained. The V and J calls and the clone size are those of that table, but D and trimming were determined from the DNA. Here the sample has roughly 5,900 clones; roughly 61% occur a single time. The ten most abundant clones make up around 9.4% of the sample.

The sample belongs to a study of CD8+ T cells in alopecia areata (dated by TCRdb to 2016 to 2019). Notes on the research overall: The treated patients, all with moderate-to-severe alopecia areata, were enrolled in an open-label pilot trial of oral tofacitinib given at 5 to 10 mg twice daily. Biopsies were taken from tofacitinib-treated patients at baseline and at 4 and 24 weeks of treatment, and a later scalp biopsy was taken in several of the tofacitinib-treated patients. In humans, TCRbeta sequencing was performed on scalp tissue and on sorted CD4+ and CD8+ peripheral blood T cells from healthy controls and from patients with patchy or totalis/universalis alopecia areata. TCRbeta CDR3 regions were amplified by immunoSEQ multiplex PCR with 35 Vbeta forward and 13 Jbeta reverse primers. Disease severity in treated patients was measured with the SALT score, which quantifies the percentage of affected scalp surface area. Scalp clonality was compared across normal scalp (n=4), patchy alopecia areata scalp (n=8), and alopecia totalis/universalis scalp (n=8). In both human patients and the C3H/HeJ mouse model, the study applied high-throughput TCRbeta sequencing to look at T cell clonal expansion in alopecia areata. The RNA source kit depended on sample type: the PAXgene miRNA kit for fixed scalp, the miRNeasy kit for PBMCs, and the RNeasy kit for mouse skin. Patients stayed on tofacitinib for 6 to 18 months and then had 6 months of follow-up off drug so that delayed response and recurrence could be assessed.

The sample's treatment or condition label, decoded: oral pan-JAK inhibitor, 5-10 mg twice daily. Lesional scalp punch biopsies and peripheral blood were collected from alopecia areata patients. Human scalp biopsies were fixed immediately in PAXgene tissue containers. What the research found in general, with its limitations: Because the treated cohort was small and had only one nonresponder, larger studies are needed to examine links between baseline CD8+ expansion and response. During tofacitinib treatment, many expanded lesional clones remained in scalp and blood, and this persistence may partly explain relapse after treatment is stopped. Scalp TCR repertoire analysis is complicated because resident alphabeta T cells in normal human skin are also sequenced, whereas mouse skin is dominated by gammadelta T cells. Shared TCR sequences between patients were less evident than in mice, which may be partly attributable to HLA diversity in the patient population. Tofacitinib significantly lowered scalp clonality and the number of expanded CD8+ clones among the top 100 scalp clones. Higher clonality and more expanded CD8+ clones were observed in lesional scalp than in normal scalp, particularly in alopecia totalis/universalis, a finding suggestive of antigenic drive.

Specimen: skin, collected at week 34, from a patient treated with tofacitinib. This receptor was taken from a human donor with alopecia areata.

Here is the DNA: TGTGCCAGCAGCTACACGATGAACACTGAAGCTTTCTTT. Translation gives CASSYTMNTEAFF. The chain employs TRBV7-3 and TRBJ1-1; a confident D gene designation cannot be given. There are 13 amino acids in the CDR3, from cysteine to phenylalanine inclusive. The read is trimmed to its CDR3 DNA, 39 bases read in frame from base 1. The CDR1 and CDR2 encoded by the germline V gene are SGHTA and FQGTGA. V was cut back by 4 bases and J by 0 bases, leaving a gap of 6 bases between them.